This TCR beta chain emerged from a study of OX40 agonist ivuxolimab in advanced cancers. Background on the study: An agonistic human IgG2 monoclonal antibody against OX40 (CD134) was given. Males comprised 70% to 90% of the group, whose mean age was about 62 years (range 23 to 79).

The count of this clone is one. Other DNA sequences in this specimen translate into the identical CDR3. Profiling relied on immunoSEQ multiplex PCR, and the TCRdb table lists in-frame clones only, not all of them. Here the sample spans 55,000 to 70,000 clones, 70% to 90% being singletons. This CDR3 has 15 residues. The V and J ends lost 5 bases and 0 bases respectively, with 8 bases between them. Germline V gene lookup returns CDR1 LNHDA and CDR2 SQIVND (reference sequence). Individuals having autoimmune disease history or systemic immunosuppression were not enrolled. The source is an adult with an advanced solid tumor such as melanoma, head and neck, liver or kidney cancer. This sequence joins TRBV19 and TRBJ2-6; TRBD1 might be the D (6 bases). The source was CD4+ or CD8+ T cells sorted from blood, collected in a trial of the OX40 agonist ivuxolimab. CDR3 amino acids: CASSDRPSGANVLTF. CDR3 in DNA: TGTGCCAGTAGTGACAGGCCCTCTGGGGCCAACGTCCTGACTTTC.